Shown below are 21 T cell receptor beta chains from a single sample sequenced in a study of blood T cells in healthy people across ages. It was with a sample-barcoded 5' primer and a J-beta primer mix that a second PCR of roughly 6 to 12 cycles was run. In TCRdb, the 5' RACE reads were re-called with MiXCR into one record per CDR3 protein. Among about 1,500,000 distinct CDR3 sequences listed, around 39% were seen once. The sequenced sample consisted of blood. These receptors originate from a woman aged 18-29 years in good health.

The rearrangement joins TRBV5-1 to TRBJ2-6; the match to TRBD1 covers 7 bases. Germline assignment: CDR1 SGHRS and CDR2 YFSETQ. This CDR3 has 21 residues. The V and J ends lost 3 bases and 0 bases, in that order; junction bases with no gene match: 18. DNA of the CDR3: TGCGCCAGCAGCTCCGGACAGGAGGTGATTTCAGCCGTCTCTGGGGCCAACGTCCTGACTTTC. This translates into CASSSGQEVISAVSGANVLTF.

This clonotype has more than one count but fewer than ten. The gene calls are TRBV5-6 and TRBJ1-5; D might be TRBD1 (5 bases). Germline CDR1 reads SGHDT; CDR2 reads YYEEEE. The CDR3 extends over 17 amino acids. Trimming took off 4 bases at V and 0 bases at J, with 17 bases between the two ends. The CDR3 region has the DNA TGTGCCAGCAGCATTAACTCCGGACACCTTAGCAATCAGCCCCAGCATTTT. This codes for CASSINSGHLSNQPQHF.

The rearrangement joins TRBV25-1 to TRBJ2-1; TRBD2 matches at 8 bases. V shed 7 bases and J 6 bases; nucleotides not matched to a gene: 11. Germline CDR1 is MGHDK and CDR2 is SYGVNS. There are 15 residues in the CDR3. CDR3 in DNA: TGTGCCAGCACCGCGGGGGAAGCGGGAGTCAATGAGCAGTTCTTC. This encodes CASTAGEAGVNEQFF.

The sample holds a few counts of this clonotype. The genes are TRBV20-1 and TRBJ2-7; 8 bases match TRBD1. Germline trimming cut 3 bases from V and 4 bases from J; bases unmatched to any gene: 11. The germline CDR1 and CDR2 sequences are DFQATT and SNEGSKA (reference sequence). The CDR3 is 15 amino acids. The CDR3 bases are TGCAGTGCTAGCAAAGGGACAGGCAACGGGTACGAGCAGTACTTC. It specifies CSASKGTGNGYEQYF.

V usage is TRBV7-2 and J usage is TRBJ2-3; unclear D gene. The germline V gene encodes CDR1 SGHTA and CDR2 FQGNSA. The V and J ends lost 1 base and 6 bases respectively, with 8 bases between them. The CDR3 spans 13 residues. The CDR3 region is CASSLEVRDTQYF. DNA of the CDR3: TGTGCCAGCAGCTTAGAAGTGAGGGATACGCAGTATTTT. Looking up the rest from reference TRBV7-2 and TRBJ2-3 gives the full variable domain: GAGVSQSPSNKVTEKGKDVELRCDPISGHTALYWYRQSLGQGLEFLIYFQGNSAPDKSGLPSDRFSAERTGGSVSTLTIQRTQQEDSAVYLCASSLEVRDTQYFGPGTRLTVL.

This clonotype was seen repeatedly, ten times or more. The V and J genes are TRBV27 and TRBJ2-7; maybe TRBD2 (5 bases). Trimming took 6 bases from V and 3 from J, leaving 12 bases between them. The CDR3 totals 13 residues. Germline loops: CDR1 MNHEY, CDR2 SMNVEV (reference sequence). CDR3 region: CASSLSGVYEQYF. CDR3 DNA: TGTGCCAGCAGCCTTTCCGGGGTCTACGAGCAGTACTTC.

This clonotype showed up many times. The chain uses TRBV7-2 and TRBJ2-3; TRBD2 matches at 7 bases. Trimming removed 2 bases from V and 3 bases from J; junction bases left unmatched: 8. The CDR3 contains 16 residues. Germline assignment: CDR1 SGHTA and CDR2 FQGNSA. CDR3 loop: CASSLQSASGTDTQYF. CDR3 DNA sequence: TGTGCCAGCAGCTTACAATCGGCTAGCGGAACAGATACGCAGTATTTT.

Ten or more counts support this clonotype. The DNA for the CDR3 is TGTGCCAGCAGCCAAGATATTGGCGGCTCCTACGAGCAGTACTTC. Its translation is CASSQDIGGSYEQYF. The gene calls are TRBV4-2 and TRBJ2-7; no clear D gene. The CDR3 spans 15 residues. V lost 0 bases and J 0 bases, leaving 9 bases between the germline ends. Germline CDR1 reads LGHNA; CDR2 reads YNFKEQ.

Written as DNA, the CDR3 is TGTGCCAGCAGCCAAGATTTAGGGGAGTATGGCTACACCTTC. This encodes CASSQDLGEYGYTF. This chain joins TRBV4-2 and TRBJ1-2; TRBD1 is a possible D gene (5 bases). Germline V CDR1 and CDR2: LGHNA, YNFKEQ. V lost 0 bases and J lost 5, with 10 bases in between. This CDR3 is 14 amino acids long.

This sequence joins TRBV4-1 and TRBJ2-3; 10 nucleotides match TRBD1. CDR1 MGHRA and CDR2 YSYEKL come from the germline V gene. This CDR3 contains 15 residues. V trimming: 3 bases; J trimming: 5 bases; junction bases outside the gene matches: 5. CDR3 bases: TGCGCCAGCAGCCAGACAGGGGGCCGGAGAGATACGCAGTATTTT. Translating gives CASSQTGGRRDTQYF.

The rearrangement uses TRBV12-3 or TRBV12-4 and TRBJ2-5; 10 bases are shared with TRBD2. Near its end, the DNA agrees better with TRBJ2-7, so the J call may be wrong. The CDR3 extends over 18 amino acids. CDR3 protein: CASSSSQGLARRTYEQYF. CDR3 bases: TGTGCCAGCAGTTCCTCGCAGGGACTAGCGAGAAGGACGTACGAGCAGTACTTC.

The chain uses TRBV20-1 and TRBJ2-7; 9 bases align to TRBD2. J was trimmed by 2 bases and V by 6 bases; bases with no gene match: 11. Germline V gene lookup returns CDR1 DFQATT and CDR2 SNEGSKA (reference sequence). The CDR3 loop spans 15 amino acids. The CDR3 protein is CSADGQRGAAYEQYF. The DNA of the CDR3 is TGCAGTGCGGACGGTCAGCGGGGGGCCGCCTACGAGCAGTACTTC.

This clonotype was observed a handful of times. The chain links TRBV27 to TRBJ2-5; perhaps TRBD2 as D (5 bases). The assigned J gene may be wrong: the sequence end matches TRBJ2-7 better. The germline CDR1 and CDR2 sequences are MNHEY and SMNVEV (reference sequence). The CDR3 runs to 16 residues. The chain's CDR3 is CASSAAFGVLNDEQYF. The CDR3 DNA is TGTGCCAGCAGTGCCGCCTTCGGGGTTCTTAACGACGAGCAGTACTTC.

In its sample, this clonotype was seen many times. The junction and the germline gene differ at one end; a read error may be behind it. The rearrangement links TRBV4-1 to TRBJ1-1, with a tentative D call TRBD1 (6 bases). Germline V gene lookup returns CDR1 MGHRA and CDR2 YSYEKL. CDR3 length: 14 amino acids. CDR3 region: CASSPPDRNTEAFF. CDR3 coding DNA: TGTGCCAGCAGCCCCCCGGACAGGAACACTGAAGCTTTCTTT.

In this sample, this clonotype turned up many times. The chain couples TRBV19 to TRBJ2-7; D might be TRBD1 or TRBD2, each matching 5 bases. The CDR3 is 14 residues long. Germline V gene lookup returns CDR1 LNHDA and CDR2 SQIVND (reference sequence). The germline V and J ends were trimmed by 4 bases and 2 bases, with 12 bases remaining between them. Here the CDR3 DNA reads TGTGCCAGTAGTAAGACGGGACGGGCCTACGAGCAGTACTTC. Amino acid sequence: CASSKTGRAYEQYF.

The chain recombines TRBV27 with TRBJ2-3, with TRBD2 identical over 11 bases. The germline CDR1 and CDR2 sequences are MNHEY and SMNVEV (reference sequence). Trimming cost V 2 bases and J 2 bases; bases outside gene matches: 6. The CDR3 runs 17 residues. Here the CDR3 DNA reads TGTGCCAGCAGTTTACGGGGACTAGCGGAATACACAGATACGCAGTATTTT. Translation gives CASSLRGLAEYTDTQYF.

This clonotype was counted only a few times. The chain joins TRBV28 to TRBJ2-5; D perhaps matches TRBD2 (6 bases). V dropped 6 bases and J dropped 5 bases, with 19 bases sitting between them. The CDR3 is made up of 15 amino acids. Germline loops: CDR1 MDHEN, CDR2 SYDVKM. The CDR3 loop reads CASSPVGGVRETQYF. The CDR3, as DNA: TGTGCCAGCAGCCCGGTCGGGGGTGTCAGGGAGACCCAGTACTTC.

The count of this clonotype is one. The V call is TRBV3-1, the J call TRBJ2-5; the D is unclear. The CDR3 covers 12 residues. The germline CDR1 and CDR2 sequences are LGHDT and YNNKEL (reference sequence). V lost 3 bases and J lost 11, with 13 bases in between. CDR3 in amino acids: CASSHGGSEQYF. The CDR3 bases are TGTGCCAGCAGCCACGGCGGTAGTGAGCAGTACTTC.

This clonotype has more than one count but fewer than ten. In DNA form, the CDR3 reads TGTGCCAGCAGCGTCGACAGGGGTGAGCAGTACTTC. It specifies CASSVDRGEQYF. V is TRBV9 and J is TRBJ2-7; 8 bases are a match to TRBD1. Germline CDR1 and CDR2: SGDLS and YYNGEE. This CDR3 spans 12 amino acids. V gave up 2 bases and J gave up 7 bases; unmatched junction bases: 2.

This rearrangement joins TRBV7-9 to TRBJ2-3; D is perhaps TRBD1 or TRBD2 (6 bases each). CDR3 length equals 15 residues. V gave up 1 base and J gave up 6 bases, with 14 bases separating them. The germline V gene encodes CDR1 SEHNR and CDR2 FQNEAQ (reference sequence). CDR3 protein: CASSLDRRGGDTQYF. The CDR3 region has the DNA TGTGCCAGCAGCTTAGATCGGAGAGGGGGGGATACGCAGTATTTT.

As for this clonotype: The junction departs from germline at one end; a sequencing error may be responsible. The J gene is TRBJ1-2, the V gene TRBV9; D perhaps matches TRBD1 (5 bases). This CDR3 has 13 residues. Germline-derived CDR1 and CDR2 are SGDLS and YYNGEE. The CDR3 DNA sequence: TGTGTCAGCAGCGTGACGGGACTCTATGGCTACACCTTC. Encoded protein: CVSSVTGLYGYTF.